A selection of T cell receptor beta chains follows, all from one sample in a study of T cells in Graves' hyperthyroidism and ophthalmopathy. TCRdb ran MiXCR on the multiplex PCR reads and lists one entry per CDR3 protein. The data show around 440,000 distinct CDR3 sequences, 15% to 19% seen once. The sequenced sample consisted of blood. These receptors all stem from a young woman with Graves' hyperthyroidism. The CDR3 runs from the conserved cysteine through the conserved F or W. The D gene is left open where the match is weak. Not all rows give a size; the values are once, few, many and, for expanded clones, a class.

TRBV12-3/TRBV12-4	TRBD2	many	TRBJ2-3	CASSLGLAGGLIVPDTQYF	TGTGCCAGCAGTTTAGGTCTAGCGGGGGGTTTGATTGTCCCAGATACGCAGTATTTT
TRBV7-9	TRBD2	.	TRBJ2-5	CASSLTSGGTLGETQYF	TGTGCCAGCAGCTTAACTAGCGGGGGGACGTTAGGGGAGACCCAGTACTTC
TRBV28	TRBD2	many	TRBJ2-3	CASSLAGGRTDTQYF	TGTGCCAGCAGTTTAGCGGGAGGCCGCACAGATACGCAGTATTTT
TRBV7-9	.	.	TRBJ2-3	CASSPRLDTQYF	TGTGCCAGCAGCCCCCGATTAGATACGCAGTATTTT
TRBV20-1	TRBD1	.	TRBJ1-2	CSAGSRDRDGYTF	TGCAGTGCTGGGAGCCGGGACAGGGATGGCTACACCTTC
TRBV12-3/TRBV12-4	.	many	TRBJ2-7	CASSAGGRKAYEQYF	TGTGCCAGCAGCGCCGGGGGCAGGAAAGCCTACGAGCAGTACTTC
TRBV10-2	.	.	TRBJ2-4	CASRLGLAKNIQYF	TGCGCCAGCCGTCTTGGGCTAGCCAAAAACATTCAGTACTTC
TRBV5-1	TRBD2	.	TRBJ2-3	CASSTQSGRKTDTQYF	TGCGCCAGCAGCACCCAGAGCGGGAGGAAAACAGATACGCAGTATTTT
TRBV6-1	.	.	TRBJ1-1	CASSLTGDNTEAFF	TGTGCCAGCAGTTTGACAGGTGATAACACTGAAGCTTTCTTT
TRBV6-2/TRBV6-3	.	many	TRBJ1-1	CASSYTRMNTEAFF	TGTGCCAGCAGTTACACGAGGATGAACACTGAAGCTTTCTTT
TRBV28	.	many	TRBJ2-3	CASSVGGSGTDTQYF	TGTGCCAGCAGCGTAGGAGGGTCCGGCACAGATACGCAGTATTTT
TRBV5-1	TRBD2	.	TRBJ2-1	CASSLAGGWYNEQFF	TGCGCCAGCAGCTTAGCGGGAGGGTGGTACAATGAGCAGTTCTTC
TRBV12-3/TRBV12-4	TRBD1	many	TRBJ1-5	CASSLGRGGRPQHF	TGTGCCAGCAGTTTGGGCAGGGGGGGGAGGCCCCAGCATTTT
TRBV5-1	TRBD2	few	TRBJ2-5	CASSLDAGGGETQYF	TGCGCCAGCAGCTTGGATGCGGGAGGAGGAGAGACCCAGTACTTC
TRBV20-1	.	many	TRBJ2-7	CSARISEGIYEQYF	TGCAGTGCTAGAATAAGTGAGGGCATCTACGAGCAGTACTTC
TRBV11-3	.	.	TRBJ1-1	CASSLDEGWKTEAFF	TGTGCCAGCAGCTTAGATGAGGGGTGGAAGACTGAAGCTTTCTTT
TRBV6-2/TRBV6-3	.	.	TRBJ2-1	CASSYRYNEQFF	TGTGCCAGCAGTTACAGGTACAATGAGCAGTTCTTC